The 4 T cell receptor beta chains presented below share a single source sample, sequenced in a study of T cells after posttransplantation cyclophosphamide. Using immunoSEQ multiplex PCR, the repertoire was profiled, and TCRdb retains in-frame clones only, with some absent. The repertoire holds some 4,200 clones, about three quarters seen once, with 34% in the top ten. Busulfan-fludarabine conditioning, marrow transplant, and cyclophosphamide on days +3 and +4 were administered. Specimen: PBMCs, collected after allogeneic stem cell transplant with posttransplant cyclophosphamide. These receptors originate from a male patient between 40 and 49 years old who received an allogeneic stem cell transplant from a related donor, was CMV-positive, and had acute and chronic GVHD. Some T cells may be supplied by the graft donor.

This rearrangement joins TRBV6-6 to TRBJ1-2; maybe TRBD1 (6 bases). With 2 bases removed from V and 3 bases from J, the gap between germline ends came to 13 bases. Germline CDR1 is MNHNY and CDR2 is SVGAGI (reference sequence). This CDR3 has 15 residues. The CDR3 region has the DNA TGTGCCAGCAGTTACATCCAGGGGACGGACTATGGCTACACCTTC. Protein sequence: CASSYIQGTDYGYTF.

This clone was recorded a few times. The chain has TRBV28 and TRBJ2-7; possible D gene TRBD1, 6 bases. The CDR3 consists of 15 residues. The ends were cut back, 1 base at V and 9 bases at J, with 19 bases in the middle. CDR1 MDHEN and CDR2 SYDVKM come from the germline V gene. Here the CDR3 DNA reads TGTGCCAGCAGTTTATCCCGAGACAGGCTTAAGGGGCAGTACTTC. Its translation: CASSLSRDRLKGQYF.

The chain recombines TRBV11-1 with TRBJ2-5; 9 bases are shared with TRBD2. Germline CDR1 is SGHAT and CDR2 is FQDESV (reference sequence). V shed 6 bases and J 2 bases; nucleotides not matched to a gene: 7. CDR3 length: 15 residues. The CDR3 DNA reads as TGTGCCAGCAGGATGACTAGCGGTATTCAAGAGACCCAGTACTTC. Amino acid sequence: CASRMTSGIQETQYF.

The rearrangement links TRBV19 to TRBJ2-3; 7 bases line up with TRBD2. V shed 1 base, J shed 5 bases, and the junction held 12 bases outside the gene matches. The germline gives CDR1 LNHDA, CDR2 SQIVND (reference sequence). CDR3 length: 17 residues. As DNA, the CDR3 is TGTGCCAGTAGTATAGTAGCACCGGGAGGTGGTAAAGATACGCAGTATTTT. Translation gives CASSIVAPGGGKDTQYF.